This T cell receptor beta chain was identified during a study of cytomegalovirus exposure and HLA in healthy donors. Overall study context: Per a later analysis, the approximately 690 first-cohort and some 130 validation repertoires shared one platform.

The protocol was immunoSEQ multiplex PCR, while the TCRdb copy is restricted to in-frame clones and leaves out a portion. Among some 240,000 clones, less than 85% were seen once, and the ten largest hold around 5.6%. V dropped 4 bases and J dropped 4; count of bases not matched to a gene: 11. The CDR3 spans 16 residues. Per the germline V gene, CDR1 is SGHRS and CDR2 is YFSETQ. A roughly 120-subject validation cohort, separate from the 666-subject first cohort, supplied the donors. The source material was PBMCs. This sequence was found in a woman younger than 35 in good health and CMV-seronegative. The chain is built from TRBV5-1 and TRBJ1-1; 9 positions agree with TRBD1. CDR3 nucleotide sequence: TGCGCCAGCAGCCTTTCCGGGACAGGGATATCCACTGAAGCTTTCTTT. Translated: CASSLSGTGISTEAFF.